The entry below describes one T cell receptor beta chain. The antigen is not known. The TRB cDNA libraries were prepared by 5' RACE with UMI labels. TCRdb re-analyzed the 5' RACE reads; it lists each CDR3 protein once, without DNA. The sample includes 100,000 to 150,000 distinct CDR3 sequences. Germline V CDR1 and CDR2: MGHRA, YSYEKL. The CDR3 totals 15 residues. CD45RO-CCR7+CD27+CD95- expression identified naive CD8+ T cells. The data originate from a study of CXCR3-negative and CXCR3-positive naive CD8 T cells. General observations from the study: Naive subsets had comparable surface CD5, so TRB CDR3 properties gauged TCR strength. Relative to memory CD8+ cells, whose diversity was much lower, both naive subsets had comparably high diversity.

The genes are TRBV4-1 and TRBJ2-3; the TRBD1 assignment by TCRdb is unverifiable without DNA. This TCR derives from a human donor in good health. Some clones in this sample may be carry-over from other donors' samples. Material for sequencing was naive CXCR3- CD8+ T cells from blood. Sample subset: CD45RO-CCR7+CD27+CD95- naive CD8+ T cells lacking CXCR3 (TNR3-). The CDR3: CASSQDQQDTDTQYF.